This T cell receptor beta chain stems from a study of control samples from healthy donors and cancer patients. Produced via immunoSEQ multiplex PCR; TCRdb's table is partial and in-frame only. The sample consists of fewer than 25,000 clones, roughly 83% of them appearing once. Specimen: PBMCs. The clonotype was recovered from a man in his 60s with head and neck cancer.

The CDR3, as DNA: TGCGCCAGCAGCCCCGGCTTTGCCGTGCTTAAAGAGACCCAGTACTTC. Protein sequence: CASSPGFAVLKETQYF. This chain uses TRBV5-1 with TRBJ2-5; no reliable D call. V lost 4 bases to trimming and J lost 3 bases, with 19 bases between them. This CDR3 spans 16 amino acids. Germline-derived CDR1 and CDR2 are SGHRS and YFSETQ.